This TCR beta chain came from a study of regulatory T cells in long-lasting Graves disease. General study points: Favored gene segments in persistent disease were TRBV28, TRBJ1-2 and TRBJ2-5.

Time point here: persistent/refractory GD, antithyroid drugs over 5 years with positive TRAb. Preparation of the TCR library used RNA extracted from PBMCs. This clonotype was counted a few times. Antigen unknown. Germline is not matched at one junction end, which may reflect a read error. Arm-PCR with iRepertoire HTBI primers amplified the CDR3 regions for these TCR beta libraries. Methods used by the authors: Sequenced samples collectively carried under 75 TRBV and 14 TRBJ segments. TCRdb recomputed calls from the multiplex PCR reads with MiXCR, one row per CDR3 protein. These V and J calls derive from TCRdb rather than the authors' analysis. In the table there are a few hundred thousand distinct CDR3 sequences, roughly 23% of which are singletons. CDR1 and CDR2 from the germline V gene are MNHEY and SVGEGT. This CDR3 has 11 amino acids.

J is TRBJ2-7 and V is TRBV6-2 or TRBV6-3, with TRBD1 as a possible D gene (5 bases). This sample comprised peripheral blood mononuclear cells (PBMCs), obtained when the disease was refractory, from a patient treated with antithyroid drugs. This receptor was obtained from a female donor with Graves disease. CDR3 nucleotides: TGCCTAGTCAGGGACTCCTACGAGCAGTACTTC. It translates to CLVRDSYEQYF.